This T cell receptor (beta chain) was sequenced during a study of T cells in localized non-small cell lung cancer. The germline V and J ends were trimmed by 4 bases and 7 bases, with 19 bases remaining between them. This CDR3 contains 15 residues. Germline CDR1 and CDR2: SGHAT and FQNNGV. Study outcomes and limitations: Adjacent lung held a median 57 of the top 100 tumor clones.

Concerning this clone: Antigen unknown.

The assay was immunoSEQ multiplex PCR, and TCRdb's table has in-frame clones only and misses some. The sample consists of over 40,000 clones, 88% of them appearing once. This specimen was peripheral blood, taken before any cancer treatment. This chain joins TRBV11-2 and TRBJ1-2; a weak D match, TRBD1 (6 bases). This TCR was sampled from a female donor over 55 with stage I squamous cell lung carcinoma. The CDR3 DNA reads TGTGCCAGCAGCTCCATGGGGGGGCCCCTGGGTGGCTACACCTTC. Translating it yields CASSSMGGPLGGYTF.